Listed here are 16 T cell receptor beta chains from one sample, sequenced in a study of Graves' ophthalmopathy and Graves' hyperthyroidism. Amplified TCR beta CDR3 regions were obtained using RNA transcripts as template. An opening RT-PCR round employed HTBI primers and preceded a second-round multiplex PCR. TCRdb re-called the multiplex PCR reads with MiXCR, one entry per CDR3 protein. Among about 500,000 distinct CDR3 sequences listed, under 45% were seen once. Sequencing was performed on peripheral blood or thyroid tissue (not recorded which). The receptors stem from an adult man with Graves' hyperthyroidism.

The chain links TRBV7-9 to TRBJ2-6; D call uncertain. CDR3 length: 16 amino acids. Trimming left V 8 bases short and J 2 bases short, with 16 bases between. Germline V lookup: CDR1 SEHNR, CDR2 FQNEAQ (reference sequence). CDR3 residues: CASGRTINPGANVLTF. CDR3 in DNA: TGTGCCAGCGGTAGGACCATTAACCCTGGGGCCAACGTCCTGACTTTC.

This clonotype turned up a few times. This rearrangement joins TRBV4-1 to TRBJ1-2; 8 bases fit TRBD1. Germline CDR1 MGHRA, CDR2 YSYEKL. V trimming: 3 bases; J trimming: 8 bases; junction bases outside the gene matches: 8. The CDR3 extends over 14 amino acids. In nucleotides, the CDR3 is TGCGCCAGCAGCCAGCAAAGACAGGGGAGCGGCTACACCTTC. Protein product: CASSQQRQGSGYTF.

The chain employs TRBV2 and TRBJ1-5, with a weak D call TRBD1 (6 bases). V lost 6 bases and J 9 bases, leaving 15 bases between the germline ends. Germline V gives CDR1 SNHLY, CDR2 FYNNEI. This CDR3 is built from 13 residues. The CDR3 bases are TGTGCCAGCAGCGCACAGGGTTGGTTGCCCCAGCATTTT. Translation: CASSAQGWLPQHF.

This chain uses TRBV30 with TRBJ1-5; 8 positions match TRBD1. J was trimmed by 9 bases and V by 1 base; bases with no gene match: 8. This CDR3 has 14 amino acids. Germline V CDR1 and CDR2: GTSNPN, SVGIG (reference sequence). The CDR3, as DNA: TGTGCCTGGAGTGGGGACAGGTGGTTCATGCCCCAGCATTTT. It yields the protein CAWSGDRWFMPQHF.

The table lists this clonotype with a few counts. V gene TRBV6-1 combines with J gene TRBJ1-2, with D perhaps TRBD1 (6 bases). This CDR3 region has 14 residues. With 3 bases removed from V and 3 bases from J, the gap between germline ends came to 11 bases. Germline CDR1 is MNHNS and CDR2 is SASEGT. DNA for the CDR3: TGTGCCAGCAGTGACGGACAGCTTCACTATGGCTACACCTTC. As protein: CASSDGQLHYGYTF.

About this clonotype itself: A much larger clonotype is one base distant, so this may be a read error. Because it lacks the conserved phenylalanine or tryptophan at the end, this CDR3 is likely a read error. CDR3 sequence reads: CASSFSQGSGGYTL. The CDR3 region has the DNA TGTGCCAGCAGCTTCAGTCAGGGTTCGGGAGGCTACACCCTC. The rearrangement joins TRBV7-2 to TRBJ1-2; D is perhaps TRBD1 (5 bases). The CDR3 is 14 amino acids. Trimming cost V 3 bases and J 8 bases, with 16 bases left between them. Per the germline V gene, CDR1 is SGHTA and CDR2 is FQGNSA.

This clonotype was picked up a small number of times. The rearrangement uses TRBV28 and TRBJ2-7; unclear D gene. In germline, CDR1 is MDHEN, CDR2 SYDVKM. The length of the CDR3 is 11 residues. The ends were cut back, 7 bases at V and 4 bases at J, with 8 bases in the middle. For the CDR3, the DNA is TGTGCCAGCACTTTGGGGTACGAGCAGTACTTC. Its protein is CASTLGYEQYF. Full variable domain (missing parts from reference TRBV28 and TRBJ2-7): DVKVTQSSRYLVKRTGEKVFLECVQDMDHENMFWYRQDPGLGLRLIYFSYDVKMKEKGDIPEGYSVSREKKERFSLILESASTNQTSMYLCASTLGYEQYFGPGTRLTVT.

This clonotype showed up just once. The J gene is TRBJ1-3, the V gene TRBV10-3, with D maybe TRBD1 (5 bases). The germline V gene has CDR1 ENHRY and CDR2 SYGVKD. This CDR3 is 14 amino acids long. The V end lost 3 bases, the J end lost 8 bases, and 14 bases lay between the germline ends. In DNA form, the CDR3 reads TGTGCCATCAGTGACGGGGCTAGCGGTTACACCATATATTTT. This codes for CAISDGASGYTIYF.

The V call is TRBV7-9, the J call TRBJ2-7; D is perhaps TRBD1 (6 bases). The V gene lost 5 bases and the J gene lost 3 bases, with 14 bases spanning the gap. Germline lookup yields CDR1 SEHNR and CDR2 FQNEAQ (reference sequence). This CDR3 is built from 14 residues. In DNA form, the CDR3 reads TGTGCCAGCAGCCTCGGACAGCGAAACTACGAGCAGTACTTC. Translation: CASSLGQRNYEQYF.

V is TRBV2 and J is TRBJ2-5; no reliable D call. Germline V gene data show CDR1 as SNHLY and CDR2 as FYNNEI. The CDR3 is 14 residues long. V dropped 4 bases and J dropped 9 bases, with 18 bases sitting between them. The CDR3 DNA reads TGTGCCAGCAGTGCTGGAGTTAGCAATCAGCCCCAGTACTTC. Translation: CASSAGVSNQPQYF.

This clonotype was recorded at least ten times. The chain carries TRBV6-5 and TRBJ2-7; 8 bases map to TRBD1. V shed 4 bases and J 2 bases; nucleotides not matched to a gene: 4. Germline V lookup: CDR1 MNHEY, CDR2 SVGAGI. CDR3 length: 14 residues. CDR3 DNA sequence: TGTGCCAGCAGTTTCGGACAGGGTACCTACGAGCAGTACTTC. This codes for CASSFGQGTYEQYF.

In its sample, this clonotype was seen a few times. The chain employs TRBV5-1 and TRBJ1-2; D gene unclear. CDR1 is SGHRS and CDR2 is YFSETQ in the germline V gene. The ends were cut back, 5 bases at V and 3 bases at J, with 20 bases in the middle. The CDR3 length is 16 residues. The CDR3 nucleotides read TGCGCCAGCAGTCTGGCGCCCTCAACAAGTGACTATGGCTACACCTTC. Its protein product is CASSLAPSTSDYGYTF.

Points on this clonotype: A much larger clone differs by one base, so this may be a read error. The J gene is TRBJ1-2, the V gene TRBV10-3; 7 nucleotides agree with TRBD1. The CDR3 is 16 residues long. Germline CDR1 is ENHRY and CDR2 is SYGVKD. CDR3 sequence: CASSEALTGRYYDYTF. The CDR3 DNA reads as TGTGCCAGCAGTGAAGCGCTGACAGGGCGCTACTATGACTACACCTTC.

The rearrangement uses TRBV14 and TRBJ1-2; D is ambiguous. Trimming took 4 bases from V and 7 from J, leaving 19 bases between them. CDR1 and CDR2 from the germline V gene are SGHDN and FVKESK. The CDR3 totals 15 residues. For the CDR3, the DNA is TGTGCCAGCAGCCCTTACACCGCCGAGGGTGGTGGCTACACCTTC. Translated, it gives CASSPYTAEGGGYTF.

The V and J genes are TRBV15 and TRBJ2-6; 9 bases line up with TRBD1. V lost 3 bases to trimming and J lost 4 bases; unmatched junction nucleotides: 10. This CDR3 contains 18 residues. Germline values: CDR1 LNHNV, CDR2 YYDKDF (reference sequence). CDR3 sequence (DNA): TGTGCCACCAGCAGCTCGACAGGGGGAAGGGGAGGGGCCAACGTCCTGACTTTC. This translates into CATSSSTGGRGGANVLTF.

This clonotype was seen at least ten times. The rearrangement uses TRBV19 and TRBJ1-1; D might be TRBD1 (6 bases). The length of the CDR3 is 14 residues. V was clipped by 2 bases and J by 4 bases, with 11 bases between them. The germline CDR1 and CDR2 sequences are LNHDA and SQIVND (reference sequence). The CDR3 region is CASSIKTGATEAFF. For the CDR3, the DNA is TGTGCCAGTAGTATAAAAACGGGGGCCACTGAAGCTTTCTTT. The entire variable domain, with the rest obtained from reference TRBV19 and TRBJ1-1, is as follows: DGGITQSPKYLFRKEGQNVTLSCEQNLNHDAMYWYRQDPGQGLRLIYYSQIVNDFQKGDIAEGYSVSREKKESFPLTVTSAQKNPTAFYLCASSIKTGATEAFFGQGTRLTVV.